The 23 T cell receptor beta chains below were found in one sample sequenced in a study of blood T cell repertoires in COVID-19. Sequenced by immunoSEQ multiplex PCR; TCRdb stores in-frame clones only, minus some. The data show roughly 120,000 clones, with about 87% seen just once and more than 2% held by the top ten. Material: peripheral blood. The source of these receptors is a woman aged 50 to 65 with acute or convalescent COVID-19.

A remark on this clone: The same CDR3 arises from other DNA sequences in this sample as well. This chain uses TRBV7-3 with TRBJ1-5, with D tentatively TRBD1 (6 bases). The CDR3 runs to 15 residues. Trimming removed 0 bases from V and 6 bases from J, with 12 bases in between. Germline V gene sequence: CDR1 SGHTA, CDR2 FQGTGA. The CDR3 sequence is CASSLTAGVGQPQHF. CDR3 coding DNA: TGTGCCAGCAGCTTAACGGCAGGGGTGGGTCAGCCCCAGCATTTT.

This chain joins TRBV18 and TRBJ2-5; TRBD2 agrees at 8 bases. The CDR3 has 15 residues. Germline CDR1 KGHSH, CDR2 LQKENI. The V gene end was trimmed by 6 bases and the J gene end by 2 bases; junction bases not matched to a gene: 8. The CDR3 coding sequence is TGTGCCAGCTCGACCGGGACTAGTGGGCAAGAGACCCAGTACTTC. Residues: CASSTGTSGQETQYF.

This clone appeared a few times. The CDR3 loop reads CASSLNWVGQGHTEAFF. The CDR3 bases are TGTGCCAGCAGCCTGAACTGGGTGGGACAGGGACACACTGAAGCTTTCTTT. This chain joins TRBV5-5 and TRBJ1-1, with 9 positions matching TRBD1. The CDR3 totals 17 residues. Germline V gene lookup returns CDR1 SGHKS and CDR2 YYEKEE (reference sequence). V shed 4 bases, J shed 3 bases, and the junction held 13 bases outside the gene matches.

This clone was detected a few times. This chain links TRBV19 with TRBJ2-1; 10 bases fit TRBD2. This CDR3 region has 15 residues. Germline values: CDR1 LNHDA, CDR2 SQIVND (reference sequence). Trimming took 5 bases from V and 6 from J; bases not matched to a gene: 7. The CDR3 sequence is CASSLLAGRGNEQFF. CDR3 in DNA: TGTGCCAGTAGTTTACTAGCGGGAAGGGGCAATGAGCAGTTCTTC.

V usage is TRBV4-1 and J usage is TRBJ1-2, with no clear D. The V end was cut by 0 bases, the J end by 0 bases, with 11 bases between. The CDR3 contains 16 residues. The germline gives CDR1 MGHRA, CDR2 YSYEKL. The CDR3 sequence: CASSQDVTEPNYGYTF. CDR3 in DNA: TGCGCCAGCAGCCAAGATGTCACGGAGCCTAACTATGGCTACACCTTC.

The chain couples TRBV30 to TRBJ1-1; tentative D call: TRBD1 (6 bases). Trimming cost V 0 bases and J 5 bases, with 16 bases left between them. Germline V gene data show CDR1 as GTSNPN and CDR2 as SVGIG (reference sequence). The CDR3 covers 15 residues. The CDR3 loop is CAWSVTGIRGTEAFF. The CDR3 DNA is TGTGCCTGGAGTGTAACAGGGATTAGAGGAACTGAAGCTTTCTTT.

V gene TRBV10-1 combines with J gene TRBJ2-3; D unclear. The V gene lost 6 bases and the J gene lost 2 bases, with 12 bases spanning the gap. From germline, CDR1 is WNHNN and CDR2 SYGVQD (reference sequence). The CDR3 runs 14 residues. The CDR3 DNA follows: TGCGCCAGCAGCTACAGTATCCCCACAGATACGCAGTATTTT. It specifies CASSYSIPTDTQYF.

This sequence joins TRBV4-2 and TRBJ1-1; no clear D. Trimming stripped 2 bases from V and 9 bases from J, with 10 bases between. This CDR3 contains 12 residues. Germline CDR1 reads LGHNA; CDR2 reads YNFKEQ. CDR3 bases: TGTGCCAGCAGCCAAACCGGAGGGCAAGCTTTCTTT. Translating it yields CASSQTGGQAFF.

The CDR3 DNA is TGTGCCAGCAGCTACGGACAGCCAATATTGAACACTGAAGCTTTCTTT. Amino acids: CASSYGQPILNTEAFF. The chain is built from TRBV7-8 and TRBJ1-1; D might be TRBD1 (6 bases). Germline CDR1 SGHVS, CDR2 FQNEAQ. CDR3 length: 16 amino acids. The V gene lost 4 bases and the J gene lost 0 bases, with 15 bases spanning the gap.

The rearrangement links TRBV13 to TRBJ1-2; 10 bases are a match to TRBD1. The junction had 7 bases not matched to a gene; V was cut back by 5 bases and J by 7 bases. Per germline, CDR1 PRHDT and CDR2 FYEKMQ (reference sequence). The CDR3 is made up of 14 amino acids. CDR3 amino acids: CASSRRDRGSGYTF. The CDR3 DNA follows: TGTGCCAGCAGCCGAAGGGACAGGGGCTCTGGCTACACCTTC.

The rearrangement joins TRBV7-9 to TRBJ2-1, with a possible D match to TRBD2 (6 bases). The CDR3 totals 15 residues. Germline V gene lookup returns CDR1 SEHNR and CDR2 FQNEAQ (reference sequence). Between the trimmed V and J ends, which lost 3 bases and 5 bases, there was a span of 14 bases. CDR3 bases: TGTGCCAGCAGCTTCCGGGCTAGCGAAAACAATGAGCAGTTCTTC. The encoded protein is CASSFRASENNEQFF.

A few counts support this clone. The chain has TRBV2 and TRBJ2-2, with TRBD2 matching 7 bases. This CDR3 contains 17 residues. V lost 6 bases and J lost 3; bases outside the gene matches: 13. In germline, CDR1 is SNHLY, CDR2 FYNNEI. CDR3 sequence (DNA): TGTGCCAGCAGGAAGATTGCGGGGGAGGGATACACCGGGGAGCTGTTTTTT. It is translated as CASRKIAGEGYTGELFF.

J is TRBJ2-1 and V is TRBV6-4; 11 bases line up with TRBD2. J was trimmed by 9 bases and V by 4 bases; bases with no gene match: 8. Germline V gene lookup returns CDR1 MRHNA and CDR2 SNTAGT. The CDR3 loop spans 15 amino acids. The CDR3 DNA reads as TGTGCCAGCAGTGCCTCGACTAGCGGGGCCGGTGAGCAGTTCTTC. Its protein is CASSASTSGAGEQFF.

The chain joins TRBV4-3 to TRBJ1-5; no clear D. V gave up 0 bases and J gave up 4 bases, with 13 bases separating them. The germline V gene has CDR1 LGHNA and CDR2 YSLEER. The CDR3 consists of 16 residues. The CDR3: CASSQDRGGINQPQHF. The CDR3 DNA is TGCGCCAGCAGCCAAGATCGGGGAGGAATTAATCAGCCCCAGCATTTT.

The rearrangement uses TRBV19 and TRBJ1-2, with D possibly matching TRBD1 (5 bases). The CDR3 runs 17 residues. V was cut by 6 bases and J by 2 bases, with 22 bases left in between. Germline CDR1 LNHDA, CDR2 SQIVND (reference sequence). This CDR3 is CASSRNRVSGANYGYTF. The CDR3 nucleotides are TGTGCCAGTAGCCGTAACCGGGTGAGTGGGGCCAACTATGGCTACACCTTC. Full variable domain (missing parts from reference TRBV19 and TRBJ1-2): DGGITQSPKYLFRKEGQNVTLSCEQNLNHDAMYWYRQDPGQGLRLIYYSQIVNDFQKGDIAEGYSVSREKKESFPLTVTSAQKNPTAFYLCASSRNRVSGANYGYTFGSGTRLTVV.

This clone has more than one count but fewer than ten. The J gene is TRBJ2-7, the V gene TRBV7-2; D gene uncertain. The germline V and J ends were trimmed by 4 bases and 6 bases, with 7 bases remaining between them. CDR3 length: 11 amino acids. Germline assignment: CDR1 SGHTA and CDR2 FQGNSA. CDR3 nucleotides: TGTGCCAGCAGCTCTATACGCGAGCAGTACTTC. Protein: CASSSIREQYF.

The V call is TRBV10-2, the J call TRBJ2-2, with TRBD1 identical over 11 bases. The CDR3 has 16 residues. Per germline, CDR1 WSHSY and CDR2 SAAADI. V gave up 3 bases and J gave up 6 bases; unmatched junction bases: 6. CDR3 DNA sequence: TGCGCCAGCAGTGACGGCGGGACAGGGGGGCCCGGGGAGCTGTTTTTT. This sequence encodes CASSDGGTGGPGELFF.

The V and J genes are TRBV11-2 and TRBJ1-6; TRBD1 might be the D (6 bases). Trimming took 4 bases from V and 8 from J, leaving 9 bases between them. The length of the CDR3 is 13 residues. The V gene's germline CDR1 is SGHAT and CDR2 FQNNGV. CDR3 coding DNA: TGTGCCAGCAGCTGGACAGAAGATTCACCCCTCCACTTT. The encoded protein is CASSWTEDSPLHF.

The chain combines TRBV10-2 with TRBJ2-1, with 9 bases aligning to TRBD2. Germline lookup yields CDR1 WSHSY and CDR2 SAAADI. V lost 6 bases to trimming and J lost 4 bases; unmatched junction nucleotides: 4. This CDR3 comprises 14 residues. The CDR3 loop is CASSQAGGYNEQFF. The CDR3 nucleotides are TGCGCCAGCAGCCAAGCGGGGGGTTACAATGAGCAGTTCTTC.

This chain joins TRBV18 and TRBJ2-1; 8 nucleotides agree with TRBD2. The germline CDR1 and CDR2 sequences are KGHSH and LQKENI. The CDR3 contains 15 residues. Trimming cost V 3 bases and J 5 bases; bases outside gene matches: 6. The CDR3 is CASSPRGTSNNEQFF. The CDR3 nucleotides are TGTGCCAGCTCACCCCGAGGGACTAGTAACAATGAGCAGTTCTTC.

V usage is TRBV6-5 and J usage is TRBJ2-1; 10 bases align to TRBD1. Trimming cost V 8 bases and J 7 bases; bases outside gene matches: 11. Germline CDR1 MNHEY, CDR2 SVGAGI. The CDR3 contains 15 residues. The chain's CDR3 is CASRRRDRGKNEQFF. The CDR3 region has the DNA TGTGCCAGCCGCCGGCGGGACAGGGGTAAAAATGAGCAGTTCTTC.

The chain uses TRBV7-9 and TRBJ1-5, with D tentatively TRBD1 (6 bases). V lost 1 base to trimming and J lost 6 bases, with 13 bases between them. Germline lookup yields CDR1 SEHNR and CDR2 FQNEAQ (reference sequence). The CDR3 sequence is 15 residues long. The CDR3 reads CASSLDQGSAQPQHF. CDR3 in DNA: TGTGCCAGCAGCTTAGACCAGGGGTCGGCTCAGCCCCAGCATTTT.

In its sample, this clone was seen once. The rearrangement links TRBV7-6 to TRBJ2-7; possible D gene TRBD1, 6 bases. From germline, CDR1 is SGHVS and CDR2 FNYEAQ. This CDR3 region has 14 residues. V was clipped by 4 bases and J by 0 bases, with 10 bases between them. The CDR3 DNA follows: TGTGCCAGCAGCTCTGACAGGAGCTCCTACGAGCAGTACTTC. It specifies CASSSDRSSYEQYF.